Below, 26 T cell receptor beta chains from the same sample are listed, as sequenced in a study of blood T cell repertoires in COVID-19 (dated by TCRdb to between 2020 and 2021). The protocol used for the library was the immunoSEQ multiplex PCR assay. Here the immuneACCESS table is served through TCRdb, limited to in-frame sequences with V and J called. Missing clones are a known gap in these copies; in checked studies unresolved V genes cover under half, and the rest lacks a known reason. A total of approximately 170,000 clones appear in this sample, 84% of them only once. In total, the top ten clones hold about 14% of the sample. The sample taken for sequencing was peripheral blood. The source is a woman in her seventies with COVID-19, enrolled during active disease.

The chain carries TRBV18 and TRBJ2-5, with 11 positions matching TRBD2. CDR3 length: 16 residues. V gave up 3 bases and J gave up 2 bases; unmatched junction bases: 5. The germline V gene has CDR1 KGHSH and CDR2 LQKENI. The CDR3 DNA follows: TGTGCCAGCTCACCGAGGACTAGCGGGTCACAAGAGACCCAGTACTTC. The encoded protein is CASSPRTSGSQETQYF.

This clone was seen just once. The chain employs TRBV11-2 and TRBJ2-1, with TRBD2 matching over 12 bases. Trimming at V came to 7 bases and at J to 7 bases, leaving 5 bases not matched to a gene. The germline V gene encodes CDR1 SGHAT and CDR2 FQNNGV. The CDR3 contains 14 residues. CDR3 protein: CASTSGGAFNEQFF. DNA for the CDR3: TGTGCCAGCACTAGCGGGGGGGCCTTTAATGAGCAGTTCTTC.

The chain recombines TRBV27 with TRBJ2-4; weak D call: TRBD1 (5 bases). V was cut by 6 bases and J by 1 base, with 16 bases left in between. The length of the CDR3 is 16 residues. Germline assignment: CDR1 MNHEY and CDR2 SMNVEV (reference sequence). CDR3: CASRTNRLVAKNIQYF. CDR3 DNA sequence: TGTGCCAGCAGGACCAACAGGCTGGTGGCCAAAAACATTCAGTACTTC.

V is TRBV5-6 and J is TRBJ1-4, with D perhaps matching TRBD1 (6 bases). Germline V gene lookup returns CDR1 SGHDT and CDR2 YYEEEE. The V end lost 7 bases, the J end lost 1 base, and 17 bases lay between the germline ends. The CDR3 length is 16 residues. This CDR3 is CASGVGGHLTNEKLFF. The CDR3 coding sequence is TGTGCCAGCGGCGTAGGGGGACACCTAACTAATGAAAAACTGTTTTTT.

The chain uses TRBV6-6 and TRBJ2-2; TRBD1 might be the D (7 bases). CDR3 size: 15 residues. Deletions cut 8 bases from V and 4 bases from J, with 17 bases between. Germline values: CDR1 MNHNY, CDR2 SVGAGI (reference sequence). The CDR3 DNA reads TGTGCCAGCGGACCGACAGGGAGGTTCACCGGGGAGCTGTTTTTT. Encoded protein: CASGPTGRFTGELFF.

The rearrangement links TRBV5-8 to TRBJ2-1, with 14 bases that match TRBD2. V dropped 4 bases and J dropped 7; count of bases not matched to a gene: 4. Germline V gives CDR1 SGHTS, CDR2 YDEGEE. This CDR3 region has 15 residues. The CDR3 sequence is CASSTGTSGSNEQFF. In DNA form, the CDR3 reads TGTGCCAGCAGCACCGGGACTAGCGGGAGTAATGAGCAGTTCTTC.

This sequence joins TRBV28 and TRBJ2-7, with 8 bases fitting TRBD2. Germline V gene sequence: CDR1 MDHEN, CDR2 SYDVKM. Trimming took 6 bases from V and 2 from J; bases not matched to a gene: 6. The CDR3 extends over 14 amino acids. The CDR3 loop is CASRSLAGPYEQYV. CDR3 nucleotide sequence: TGTGCCAGCAGGTCTCTAGCGGGTCCCTACGAGCAGTACGTC.

This clone turned up a few times. CDR3 in amino acids: CASSGGTGRRTSGANVLTF. CDR3 DNA sequence: TGTGCCAGCAGTGGGGGGACAGGGCGAAGGACCTCTGGGGCCAACGTCCTGACTTTC. The chain joins TRBV6-1 to TRBJ2-6, with 9 bases matching TRBD1. The CDR3 spans 19 residues. The trim removed 4 bases at V and 0 bases at J, leaving 10 bases unmatched. CDR1 is MNHNS, CDR2 SASEGT, per germline.

The CDR3 DNA reads TGTGCCAGCACCCGAAAATCGGGGACGGGAGATTCACCCCTCCACTTT. Translating it yields CASTRKSGTGDSPLHF. The chain uses TRBV5-4 and TRBJ1-6; a possible D gene is TRBD1 (5 bases). CDR3 size: 16 residues. Trimming removed 6 bases at V and 8 bases at J, with 21 bases between. From germline, CDR1 is SGHNT and CDR2 YYREEE (reference sequence).

This clone has just a few counts. The chain recombines TRBV4-1 with TRBJ1-6; D uncertain. V lost 6 bases and J 0 bases, leaving 6 bases between the germline ends. Germline lookup yields CDR1 MGHRA and CDR2 YSYEKL. The CDR3 spans 14 residues. The CDR3 loop reads CASRRGSYNSPLHF. The DNA for the CDR3 is TGCGCCAGCAGACGGGGCTCCTATAATTCACCCCTCCACTTT.

This chain links TRBV29-1 with TRBJ2-1; TRBD1 matches at 8 bases. Germline CDR1 and CDR2: SQVTM and ANQGSEA. CDR3 length: 12 amino acids. CDR3 DNA sequence: TGCAGTGAAACAGGGGGAAGAAATGAGCAGTTCTTC. Translated, it gives CSETGGRNEQFF.

This chain uses TRBV3-1 (or the pseudogene TRBV3-2) with TRBJ1-1, with 8 bases that match TRBD1. Unmatched junction bases numbered 2, after V lost 4 bases and J lost 4 bases. Germline lookup yields CDR1 LGHDT and CDR2 YNNKEL (reference sequence). This CDR3 has 13 amino acids. As DNA, the CDR3 is TGTGCCAGCAGCCTAGGGACAGGCACTGAAGCTTTCTTT. As protein: CASSLGTGTEAFF.

The chain recombines TRBV5-5 with TRBJ2-5, with TRBD1 as a possible D gene (6 bases). The CDR3 length is 13 residues. V gave up 6 bases and J gave up 4 bases, with 13 bases separating them. Germline V gene data show CDR1 as SGHKS and CDR2 as YYEKEE (reference sequence). The DNA of the CDR3 is TGTGCCAGCAACATACAGGGCGGAGAGACCCAGTACTTC. Protein: CASNIQGGETQYF.

The chain recombines TRBV15 with TRBJ1-2, with no clear D. The CDR3 consists of 13 residues. Between the trimmed V and J ends, which lost 1 base and 10 bases, there was a span of 13 bases. Germline V gene sequence: CDR1 LNHNV, CDR2 YYDKDF (reference sequence). CDR3 in amino acids: CATSRAFGGIYTF. The CDR3 nucleotides are TGTGCCACCAGCAGAGCTTTTGGCGGTATCTACACCTTC.

The V gene is TRBV5-1, the J gene TRBJ2-3; 7 nucleotides line up with TRBD2. The CDR3 is made up of 16 amino acids. Germline V gene lookup returns CDR1 SGHRS and CDR2 YFSETQ. J lost 5 bases, V lost 0 bases, and 9 bases had no gene match. CDR3 bases: TGCGCCAGCAGCTTGGCCGGCGGGAGTTTTGAAGATACGCAGTATTTT. This gives the protein CASSLAGGSFEDTQYF.

A single count supports this clone. The CDR3 loop is CASSFRERDTIYF. The CDR3 nucleotides are TGTGCCAGCAGTTTCCGGGAACGGGACACCATATATTTT. V is TRBV2 and J is TRBJ1-3; D gene ambiguous. The CDR3 consists of 13 residues. V lost 5 bases to trimming and J lost 8 bases, with 13 bases between them. Germline assignment: CDR1 SNHLY and CDR2 FYNNEI.

A single count supports this clone. The DNA of the CDR3 is TGTGCCAGCAGTGACTCTGCACAGGCAGCTGAAGCTTTCTTT. It codes for CASSDSAQAAEAFF. This chain connects TRBV6-4 to TRBJ1-1; perhaps TRBD1 as D (5 bases). The CDR3 sequence is 14 residues long. Germline V CDR1 and CDR2: MRHNA, SNTAGT. The ends were cut back, 0 bases at V and 6 bases at J, with 11 bases in the middle.

Details on this clone: At one end, the junction sequence differs from germline, possibly due to a read error. The chain couples TRBV5-1 to TRBJ2-1, with D perhaps matching TRBD1 (6 bases). Germline V gene data show CDR1 as SGHRS and CDR2 as YFSETQ. This CDR3 comprises 14 residues. The CDR3 nucleotides read TGCGCCAGCAGATTGGGGGCCCCGAGCAATGAGCAGTTCTTC. Protein: CASRLGAPSNEQFF.

The gene calls are TRBV18 and TRBJ1-4; 7 nucleotides agree with TRBD1. CDR3 size: 14 residues. Germline V CDR1 and CDR2: KGHSH, LQKENI. With V trimmed by 2 bases and J by 5 bases, 2 bases remained unmatched. CDR3: CASSPGTANEKLFF. The CDR3 DNA sequence: TGTGCCAGCTCACCAGGGACAGCCAATGAAAAACTGTTTTTT.

The chain couples TRBV5-1 to TRBJ1-6; TRBD1 might be the D (6 bases). The CDR3 consists of 16 residues. Germline loops: CDR1 SGHRS, CDR2 YFSETQ. V shed 6 bases and J shed 8 bases, with 21 bases lying between them. The CDR3 bases are TGCGCCAGCAAAGAAAGAGGGGGGGCGCCGGATTCACCCCTCCACTTT. This encodes CASKERGGAPDSPLHF.

This chain uses TRBV28 with TRBJ1-6, with D perhaps matching TRBD1 (6 bases). The CDR3 consists of 16 residues. Germline CDR1 reads MDHEN; CDR2 reads SYDVKM. Deletions cut 5 bases from V and 7 bases from J, with 18 bases between. This chain's CDR3 is CASSPIPQGWNSPLHF. The CDR3 DNA reads TGTGCCAGCAGTCCCATACCACAGGGTTGGAATTCACCCCTCCACTTT.

The chain links TRBV29-1 to TRBJ2-1; the match to TRBD2 covers 7 bases. In germline, CDR1 is SQVTM, CDR2 ANQGSEA. The CDR3 is 12 amino acids. Germline trimming cut 3 bases from V and 8 bases from J; bases unmatched to any gene: 4. CDR3 sequence reads: CSVDLGGDEQFF. The CDR3 bases are TGCAGCGTTGACTTGGGGGGGGATGAGCAGTTCTTC.

V gene TRBV3-1 (or the pseudogene TRBV3-2) combines with J gene TRBJ2-3; 13 bases are shared with TRBD2. CDR1 is LGHDT and CDR2 is YNNKEL in the germline V gene (reference sequence). This CDR3 comprises 16 residues. The V and J ends lost 3 bases and 3 bases, in that order; junction bases with no gene match: 3. The CDR3 reads CASSHTSGGATDTQYF. CDR3 DNA: TGTGCCAGCAGCCATACTAGCGGGGGGGCGACAGATACGCAGTATTTT.

This chain connects TRBV28 to TRBJ1-2; 11 nucleotides line up with TRBD1. V lost 1 base and J lost 6; bases outside the gene matches: 4. The CDR3 runs to 15 residues. Germline V CDR1 and CDR2: MDHEN, SYDVKM. The CDR3 DNA sequence: TGTGCCAGCAGTTTATTGGACAGGGGGCTGAATGGCTACACCTTC. Amino acids: CASSLLDRGLNGYTF.

This clone was seen only a few times. The CDR3 sequence is CASSGQRGGGEQFF. The DNA for the CDR3 is TGTGCCAGCAGTGGACAGCGGGGGGGAGGCGAGCAGTTCTTC. The V gene is TRBV28, the J gene TRBJ2-1, with 10 bases that match TRBD2. V trimming: 5 bases; J trimming: 10 bases; junction bases outside the gene matches: 8. From germline, CDR1 is MDHEN and CDR2 SYDVKM. This CDR3 has 14 amino acids. The whole variable domain, remainder taken from reference TRBV28 and TRBJ2-1, is DVKVTQSSRYLVKRTGEKVFLECVQDMDHENMFWYRQDPGLGLRLIYFSYDVKMKEKGDIPEGYSVSREKKERFSLILESASTNQTSMYLCASSGQRGGGEQFFGPGTRLTVL.

This chain joins TRBV27 and TRBJ2-5; TRBD2 might be the D (6 bases). This CDR3 comprises 14 residues. Trimming pared 4 bases from V and 2 bases from J, leaving 11 bases between. Germline lookup yields CDR1 MNHEY and CDR2 SMNVEV (reference sequence). Here the CDR3 reads CASSSAGTQETQYF. The CDR3 DNA is TGTGCCAGCAGTTCCGCCGGGACTCAAGAGACCCAGTACTTC.